This T cell receptor beta chain was observed in a study of shared clonotypes between healthy human individuals (TCRdb year 2020). Regarding the research as a whole: The cohort comprised a couple of women and a few men aged 18 to 49 years. Leukapheresis yielded between about 0.8 and 8.9 billion PBMCs per donor. For each donor, three plates each were used for CD4 naive and CD4 memory, two plates were used for CD8 naive, and one plate was used for CD8 memory. To estimate repertoire size and how much clonotypes are shared between individuals, the study performed deep sequencing of blood TCR repertoires from 4 to 6 healthy adults. Different laboratories and diverse techniques were used to prepare libraries and sequence TCR repertoires, to increase sequencing depth and limit assay-specific biases. General study outcomes and caveats: Rarefaction of sorted-subset datasets indicated incomplete sequencing despite the large sequencing depth. Based on pairwise subsampling, the degree of clonotype sharing among donors was expected to be affected by sequencing depth. Only blood was sampled, and tissue TCR repertoires likely differ from those in blood. Because the study included a small number of donors, the genetic and exposure-history diversity represented was limited. Sharing across a handful of donors was observed for about 5% of naive CD4, less than 4% of naive CD8, over 2% of memory CD4, and around 0.42% of memory CD8 clonotypes. Naive subsets generally had larger estimated clonotype richness than memory subsets. Clonotypes shared by all four sorted-subset donors showed higher generation probabilities than non-shared clonotypes.

TCR CDR3 regions were amplified from genomic DNA by multiplex PCR using the deep immunoSEQ assay. For each cell subset, the extracted genomic DNA was distributed evenly across all wells of several immunoSEQ 96-well plates, and each plate served as one replicate. For sorted subsets, around 0.2 ug genomic DNA, equal to 30,000 or so T cell genomes, was loaded into each replicate PCR. Purified libraries were measured with a Qubit 3.0 fluorometer, size-checked on a Bioanalyzer 2100, and measured again with the KAPA Library Quantification kit. A separate single-read 150-cycle Illumina NextSeq 550 flow cell was used to sequence each immunoSEQ 96-well plate. The paper's data handling went like this. The immunoSEQ output contained only junctional sequences without quality scores, so filtering could not match that applied to full-length reads. To assign V/J genes and CDR3, sequences were annotated against IMGT germline references using PyIR, a Python wrapper for IgBLAST v1.9. Reads were filtered out if the reads had weak V/J assignments (E-value above 1e-6), no CDR3, stop codons, out-of-frame junctions, or ambiguous translated residues. A V3J clonotype was defined by an identical inferred V gene, J gene, and CDR3 amino acid sequence. Percentage overlap between repertoires was computed as shared unique clonotypes divided by the size of the smaller repertoire. Three approaches were used to assess repertoire richness: RTK rarefaction, the Chao1 estimator, and Recon v2.1 estimates of unobserved clonotypes. OLGA was used to compute generation probabilities for all TCRbeta clonotypes that the gDNA method yielded from a few donors. TCRdb re-hosts the immuneACCESS table, in-frame sequences only. Its copies lack some clones; in the studies checked, an unresolved V gene accounts for under half of them, and the cause for the rest is not known. For V, J and clone size, that table is used; D and trimming come from the DNA. This sample is represented by 850,000 to 1,200,000 clones; under 80% of them were singletons. Around 1.4% of the sample is taken by the ten largest.

Healthy HIV-negative adults with no recently reported acute infections or vaccinations were included as donors. Every donor was a Caucasian adult living in Nashville, Tennessee, USA. CD4+ T cells were enriched through magnetic negative selection, after which naive cells were positively selected on CD45RA and the remaining negative fraction served as the memory subset. Blood was collected by leukapheresis, and PBMCs were isolated by Ficoll-Histopaque density gradient centrifugation and then cryopreserved in liquid nitrogen vapor phase. Analytical flow cytometry was used to check the purity and quantity of each magnetically sorted T cell population. Each sorted fraction had its genomic DNA isolated and then quantified by UV absorbance on a Nanodrop 2000c. Relative to germline, V is missing 5 bases and J is missing 0 bases, with 10 bases of the junction outside any gene match. The CDR3, cysteine through phenylalanine, is 18 amino acids long. The only DNA kept is the CDR3, 54 bases in frame from the first base. Per the germline V gene (reference sequence), WNHNN is the CDR1 and SYGVQD is the CDR2.

Remarks on this clone: No antigen is known for it. Within one base of it there is no much larger clone, and no base qualities were kept.

This receptor was obtained from a man aged 18 to 30 in good health. The sequenced sample consisted of memory CD4+ T cells sorted from blood. Read against the paper, the sample's cell subset or site label means: CD45RA-negative fraction. Recombination linked TRBV10-1 to TRBJ1-3, with 10 bases aligning to TRBD1. The CDR3: CASSTGTGARSSGNTIYF. The DNA is TGCGCCAGCAGTACCGGGACAGGGGCCCGATCCTCTGGAAACACCATATATTTT.